These 16 T cell receptor beta chains were sequenced from one sample in a study of shared clonotypes between healthy human individuals. Repertoires were generated with immunoSEQ multiplex PCR, while TCRdb's copy carries only in-frame clones and drops some. Of over 700,000 clones in the sample, around 70% are singletons; the top ten hold approximately 2%. Source material: memory CD4+ T cells sorted from blood. Described subset: CD45RA-negative fraction. The receptors shown here come from a woman aged 25 to 45 in good health.

Remarks on this clone: The sample contains more than one DNA sequence encoding this CDR3. The chain carries TRBV7-6 and TRBJ1-3; a weak D match, TRBD1 (6 bases). Germline loops: CDR1 SGHVS, CDR2 FNYEAQ. The V end was cut by 0 bases, the J end by 1 base, with 10 bases between. The CDR3 runs 16 residues. CDR3 amino acids: CASSLAQGTSGNTIYF. The CDR3 DNA is TGTGCCAGCAGCTTAGCTCAGGGGACATCTGGAAACACCATATATTTT.

The chain has TRBV21-1 and TRBJ2-7. TRBV21-1 is deemed a pseudogene. There are 13 residues in the CDR3. CDR3 protein: CASSEDQIYEQYF. The CDR3 nucleotides read TGTGCCAGCTCGGAAGACCAGATTTACGAGCAGTACTTC.

The rearrangement joins TRBV27 to TRBJ2-7, with a possible D match to TRBD1 (7 bases). This CDR3 contains 14 residues. Trimming pared 6 bases from V and 7 bases from J, leaving 19 bases between. Germline assignment: CDR1 MNHEY and CDR2 SMNVEV (reference sequence). CDR3 bases: TGTGCCAGCAGCCGCTCCAGGGGGGCCTTAGAGCAGTACTTC. This encodes CASSRSRGALEQYF.

This clone has just a few counts. This rearrangement joins TRBV28 to TRBJ1-5, with TRBD1 identical over 9 bases. This CDR3 region has 14 residues. Per the germline V gene, CDR1 is MDHEN and CDR2 is SYDVKM. J was trimmed by 7 bases and V by 6 bases; bases with no gene match: 7. CDR3 loop: CASRLQGALQPQHF. DNA of the CDR3: TGTGCCAGCAGGCTACAGGGGGCCCTACAGCCCCAGCATTTT.

This clone was seen a few times. The chain couples TRBV5-4 to TRBJ2-7; D is perhaps TRBD2 (6 bases). The CDR3 has 15 amino acids. Trimming took off 4 bases at V and 3 bases at J, with 17 bases between the two ends. Germline CDR1 reads SGHNT; CDR2 reads YYREEE (reference sequence). The CDR3 DNA follows: TGTGCCAGCAGCCTGTCTGCGGGGTTTGACTACGAGCAGTACTTC. This translates into CASSLSAGFDYEQYF.

The chain combines TRBV29-1 with TRBJ2-1, with D possibly matching TRBD1 (6 bases). Germline CDR1 reads SQVTM; CDR2 reads ANQGSEA. The V and J ends lost 4 bases and 0 bases respectively, with 7 bases between them. The CDR3 length is 13 residues. CDR3 bases: TGCAGCGTTGGAGGGGGCTCCTACAATGAGCAGTTCTTC. Protein sequence: CSVGGGSYNEQFF.

The chain links TRBV28 to TRBJ1-1; a weak D match, TRBD1 (6 bases). Germline CDR1 MDHEN, CDR2 SYDVKM. The CDR3 consists of 13 residues. Trimming pared 10 bases from V and 4 bases from J, leaving 16 bases between. In nucleotides, the CDR3 is TGTGCCATCAGCAGGGGCCCCCGCACTGAAGCTTTCTTT. It encodes CAISRGPRTEAFF.

The V call is TRBV5-5, the J call TRBJ1-3; D remains ambiguous. CDR3 length equals 14 residues. With 4 bases removed from V and 4 bases from J, the gap between germline ends came to 12 bases. Germline assignment: CDR1 SGHKS and CDR2 YYEKEE (reference sequence). CDR3 loop: CASSGNSGGNTIYF. In DNA, the CDR3 is TGTGCCAGCAGCGGGAACTCTGGAGGAAACACCATATATTTT.

This clone was seen just once. The genes are TRBV4-1 and TRBJ2-1; D may be TRBD1 or TRBD2 (5 bases each). Germline lookup yields CDR1 MGHRA and CDR2 YSYEKL. The V gene lost 3 bases and the J gene lost 9 bases, with 18 bases spanning the gap. The CDR3 is 15 amino acids. The CDR3 DNA is TGCGCCAGCAGCCAGGGGACCCGGGCTGCCATTGAGCAGTTCTTC. The encoded protein is CASSQGTRAAIEQFF.

This clone was picked up one time. The chain links TRBV27 to TRBJ1-1, with TRBD1 matching over 9 bases. Looked up from germline, CDR1 is MNHEY and CDR2 is SMNVEV (reference sequence). V lost 6 bases to trimming and J lost 5 bases; unmatched junction nucleotides: 7. This CDR3 contains 14 residues. CDR3 protein: CASRQGARRTEAFF. Written as DNA, the CDR3 is TGTGCCAGCAGACAGGGGGCGAGGCGGACTGAAGCTTTCTTT.

The chain has TRBV9 and TRBJ2-2, with a possible D match to TRBD2 (6 bases). CDR1 SGDLS and CDR2 YYNGEE come from the germline V gene. Deletions cut 5 bases from V and 1 base from J, with 12 bases between. The CDR3 extends over 15 amino acids. This CDR3 is CASRFGTLNTGELFF. The CDR3 coding sequence is TGTGCCAGCAGGTTTGGGACTCTGAACACCGGGGAGCTGTTTTTT.

The chain has TRBV27 and TRBJ2-1; D may match TRBD1 or TRBD2 (6 bases each). This CDR3 is 13 amino acids long. V was shortened by 8 bases and J by 7 bases, with 15 bases between the two germline ends. Germline V gene data show CDR1 as MNHEY and CDR2 as SMNVEV (reference sequence). CDR3 sequence: CASERRGLNEQFF. CDR3 bases: TGTGCCAGCGAAAGGAGGGGGTTGAATGAGCAGTTCTTC.

The rearrangement joins TRBV19 to TRBJ2-2; D call uncertain. Trimming took off 3 bases at V and 0 bases at J, with 11 bases between the two ends. The CDR3 has 16 residues. CDR1 is LNHDA and CDR2 is SQIVND in the germline V gene (reference sequence). CDR3 region: CASSILSDANTGELFF. In DNA, the CDR3 is TGTGCCAGTAGTATTTTGAGTGATGCGAACACCGGGGAGCTGTTTTTT.

The J gene is TRBJ2-7, the V gene TRBV9; D possibly corresponds to TRBD2 (6 bases). Trimming left V 2 bases short and J 0 bases short, with 12 bases between. Per germline, CDR1 SGDLS and CDR2 YYNGEE. This CDR3 is 15 amino acids long. The CDR3 loop is CASSVAATSSYEQYF. In DNA, the CDR3 is TGTGCCAGCAGCGTTGCAGCGACTAGCTCCTACGAGCAGTACTTC.

The chain links TRBV30 to TRBJ1-5, with D possibly being TRBD1 (5 bases). Trimming shortened V by 0 bases and J by 4 bases, and 7 bases separated the two germline ends. CDR1 is GTSNPN, CDR2 SVGIG, per germline (reference sequence). The length of the CDR3 is 13 residues. The CDR3 is CAWSVQDNQPQHF. DNA for the CDR3: TGTGCCTGGAGTGTACAGGATAATCAGCCCCAGCATTTT.

This clone occurred a few times. The V call is TRBV27, the J call TRBJ2-1, with a weak D call TRBD2 (6 bases). Germline V gene sequence: CDR1 MNHEY, CDR2 SMNVEV (reference sequence). V was cut by 8 bases and J by 7 bases, with 18 bases left in between. The CDR3 is 14 amino acids. CDR3 sequence reads: CASSPRGLQNEQFF. CDR3 DNA: TGTGCCAGCTCCCCACGGGGACTTCAGAATGAGCAGTTCTTC.